This T cell receptor (beta chain) was observed in a study of blood T cell repertoires in COVID-19. On the study more broadly: COVID-19 samples from acute and convalescent phases originated in the United States, Italy and Spain.

In Seattle, patients joined the study during active infection and were tracked longitudinally. Germline V lookup: CDR1 MNHEY, CDR2 SVGAGI. This CDR3 spans 16 amino acids. Trimming took 2 bases from V and 5 from J, leaving 18 bases between them. Sequencing was performed with immunoSEQ multiplex PCR; in TCRdb, only in-frame clones are kept and a portion is missing. The sample has 50,000 to 65,000 clones; 72% are singletons. This chain connects TRBV6-5 to TRBJ1-1; D remains ambiguous. The sequence came from a woman in her 70s with COVID-19, enrolled during active disease. Sample: peripheral blood. The CDR3 bases are TGTGCCAGCAGTTACGCCGTCCGACAACGAGGGACTGAAGCTTTCTTT. This codes for CASSYAVRQRGTEAFF.